The 2 T cell receptor beta chains in this list originate from one sample, sequenced in a study of blood T cell repertoires in COVID-19. Clones were read by immunoSEQ multiplex PCR, and TCRdb kept only the in-frame ones, dropping some. The profile shows approximately 100,000 clones, 85% to 90% of them singletons. The material sequenced was peripheral blood. Source of these receptors: a human donor in a cohort sampled during active COVID-19.

The chain combines TRBV6-2 or TRBV6-3 with TRBJ1-1, with D tentatively TRBD1 (5 bases). Trimming stripped 2 bases from V and 5 bases from J, with 24 bases between. CDR1 MNHEY and CDR2 SVGEGT come from the germline V gene. The CDR3 sequence is 18 residues long. The DNA for the CDR3 is TGTGCCAGCAGTTACGGGAGGGGAGGTAAGGTGCGAGGTACTGAAGCTTTCTTT. Protein product: CASSYGRGGKVRGTEAFF.

This clone showed up just once. V is TRBV19 and J is TRBJ1-1; D is uncertain. The CDR3 totals 14 residues. The V and J ends lost 0 bases and 1 base respectively, with 6 bases between them. The germline V gene has CDR1 LNHDA and CDR2 SQIVND (reference sequence). CDR3 region: CASSIDSGNTEAFF. CDR3 nucleotides: TGTGCCAGTAGTATAGACAGCGGGAACACTGAAGCTTTCTTT.